The 8 T cell receptor beta chains reported below all come from one sample, sequenced in a study of T-cell reconstitution after alpha-beta-depleted transplantation in children (dated by TCRdb to about 2016). Interpreted using the paper, the treatment or condition label stands for: allogeneic hematopoietic cell transplantation with graft depleted of TCRalphabeta T cells and CD19 B cells. Library preparation employed PCR. Sequenced on an Illumina HiSeq 2500. TCR library preparation used molecular barcoding, with unique molecular identifiers applied to normalize quantification of the TCRbeta repertoire. TCRdb took the public reads, trimmed them with fastp at Q25, ran MiXCR for clone calling and kept in-frame beta chains. Rows with one shared CDR3 protein collapse into an entry with the most common genes and DNA. This sample comprises some 830,000 distinct CDR3 sequences, around 17% of them detected only once. The ten largest make up roughly 5% of the sample.

Sequenced here: PBMCs, mostly from graft donor cells, sampled 360 days after TCRalphabeta/CD19-depleted stem cell transplant. The source of these receptors is a male patient between 5 and 17 years old who had a stem cell transplant for acute lymphoblastic leukemia, so the T cells may come from the graft donor.

This clonotype was observed a few times. The chain couples TRBV7-9 to TRBJ1-1, with TRBD1 as a possible D gene (5 bases). V lost 0 bases to trimming and J lost 8 bases, with 16 bases between them. Germline-derived CDR1 and CDR2 are SEHNR and FQNEAQ (reference sequence). CDR3 length: 15 residues. Here the CDR3 DNA reads TGTGCCAGCAGCTTAGCGCGCTTTGGGGGGTTGGAAGCTTTCTTT. Amino acid sequence: CASSLARFGGLEAFF.

In its sample, this clonotype was seen a few times. V usage is TRBV5-1 and J usage is TRBJ2-3; TRBD2 might be the D (7 bases). The V and J ends lost 0 bases and 1 base respectively, with 18 bases between them. Germline V gene lookup returns CDR1 SGHRS and CDR2 YFSETQ. The CDR3 is 18 residues long. This CDR3 is CASSLAGGGTAGTDTQYF. In nucleotides, the CDR3 is TGCGCCAGCAGCTTGGCGGGGGGCGGCACAGCGGGCACAGATACGCAGTATTTT.

The chain has TRBV29-1 and TRBJ2-3; D not resolved. Germline CDR1 is SQVTM and CDR2 is ANQGSEA. CDR3 length equals 14 residues. V gave up 4 bases and J gave up 3 bases, with 14 bases separating them. In DNA form, the CDR3 reads TGCAGCGTTGCTCGCCAAAGGGAAACAGATACGCAGTATTTT. Translated, it gives CSVARQRETDTQYF.

CDR3 amino acids: CASSYNGRAIDTQYF. CDR3 DNA: TGTGCCAGCAGTTACAACGGGAGGGCCATAGATACGCAGTATTTT. The chain joins TRBV6-2 or TRBV6-3 to TRBJ2-3, with TRBD2 matching 8 bases. The trim removed 2 bases at V and 5 bases at J, leaving 6 bases unmatched. CDR3 size: 15 residues. Germline V CDR1 and CDR2: MNHEY, SVGEGT.

The chain employs TRBV9 and TRBJ2-1, with 9 nucleotides matching TRBD2. Trimming at V came to 4 bases and at J to 0 bases, leaving 5 bases not matched to a gene. The CDR3 runs 16 residues. Germline loops: CDR1 SGDLS, CDR2 YYNGEE. The CDR3 reads CASSPPRGGSYNEQFF. The CDR3 region has the DNA TGTGCCAGCAGCCCGCCGCGGGGGGGCTCCTACAATGAGCAGTTCTTC.

This clonotype was observed a handful of times. The gene calls are TRBV7-8 and TRBJ2-7; D is unresolved. Between the trimmed V and J ends, which lost 3 bases and 1 base, there was a span of 10 bases. Germline V gene data show CDR1 as SGHVS and CDR2 as FQNEAQ. This CDR3 comprises 14 residues. In nucleotides, the CDR3 is TGTGCCAGCAGCTTCCTCACGGTTTCCTACGAGCAGTACTTC. Translating it yields CASSFLTVSYEQYF.

The J gene is TRBJ2-7, the V gene TRBV12-3 or TRBV12-4; either TRBD1 or TRBD2 may supply D (7 bases each). This CDR3 has 16 residues. The V gene lost 2 bases and the J gene lost 3 bases, with 17 bases spanning the gap. The CDR3 sequence is CASSLPGGAYGYEQYF. DNA for the CDR3: TGTGCCAGCAGTTTACCAGGGGGGGCATACGGCTACGAGCAGTACTTC.

The table lists this clonotype with a few counts. The chain joins TRBV20-1 to TRBJ1-6, with TRBD1 identical over 8 bases. Germline-derived CDR1 and CDR2 are DFQATT and SNEGSKA (reference sequence). Losses at the gene ends were 2 bases for V and 6 bases for J; bases not matched to a gene: 3. The CDR3 contains 14 residues. CDR3 sequence reads: CSARYRGSNSPLHF. For the CDR3, the DNA is TGCAGTGCTAGATACAGGGGGAGTAATTCACCCCTCCACTTT.